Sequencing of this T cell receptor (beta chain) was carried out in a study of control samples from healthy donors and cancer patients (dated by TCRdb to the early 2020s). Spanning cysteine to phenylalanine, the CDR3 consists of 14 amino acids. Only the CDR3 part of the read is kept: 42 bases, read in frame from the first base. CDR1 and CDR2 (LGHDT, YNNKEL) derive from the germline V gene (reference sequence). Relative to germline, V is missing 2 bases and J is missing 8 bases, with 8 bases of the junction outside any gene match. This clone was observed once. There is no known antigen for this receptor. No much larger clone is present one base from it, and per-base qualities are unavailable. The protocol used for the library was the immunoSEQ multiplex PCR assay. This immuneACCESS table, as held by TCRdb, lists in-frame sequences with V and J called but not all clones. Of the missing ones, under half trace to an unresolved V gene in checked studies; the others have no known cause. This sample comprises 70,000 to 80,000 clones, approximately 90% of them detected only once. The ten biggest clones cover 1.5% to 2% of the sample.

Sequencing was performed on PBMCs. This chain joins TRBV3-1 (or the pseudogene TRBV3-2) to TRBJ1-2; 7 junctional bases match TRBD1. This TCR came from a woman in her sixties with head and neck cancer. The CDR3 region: CASSQTDRARGYTF. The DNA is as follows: TGTGCCAGCAGCCAAACCGACAGGGCGAGAGGCTACACCTTC.